This T cell receptor (beta chain) was retrieved from a study of blood T cell repertoires in COVID-19. Germline V lookup: CDR1 SGHDT, CDR2 YYEEEE. Losses at the gene ends were 5 bases for V and 4 bases for J; bases not matched to a gene: 9. There are 15 residues in the CDR3. Generated by immunoSEQ multiplex PCR, the TCRdb table keeps only in-frame clones and is missing some. This table holds tens of thousands of clones, 75% to 90% found once. The J gene is TRBJ1-2, the V gene TRBV5-6; 9 bases fit TRBD1. Sequencing used peripheral blood. This clonotype originated in a human donor in a cohort sampled during active COVID-19. CDR3 amino acids: CASRLQGAPGYGYTF. The CDR3 DNA reads TGTGCCAGCAGACTACAGGGGGCCCCGGGCTATGGCTACACCTTC.